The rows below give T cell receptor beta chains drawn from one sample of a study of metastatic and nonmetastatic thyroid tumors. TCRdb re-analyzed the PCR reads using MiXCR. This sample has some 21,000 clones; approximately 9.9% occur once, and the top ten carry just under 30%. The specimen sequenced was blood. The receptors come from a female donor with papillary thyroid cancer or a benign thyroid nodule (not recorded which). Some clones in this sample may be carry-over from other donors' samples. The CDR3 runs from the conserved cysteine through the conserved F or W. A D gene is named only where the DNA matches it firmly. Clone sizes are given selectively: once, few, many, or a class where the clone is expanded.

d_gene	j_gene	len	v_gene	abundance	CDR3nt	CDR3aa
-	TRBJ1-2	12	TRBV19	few	TGTGCCAGTAGTATTTCCGGTTATGGCTACACCTTC	CASSISGYGYTF
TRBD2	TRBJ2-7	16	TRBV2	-	TGTGCCAGCAATACCCGAGGCAGCACTAGCGCCTACGAGCAGTACTTC	CASNTRGSTSAYEQYF
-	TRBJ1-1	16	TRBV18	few	TGTGCCAGCTCACTGGAGCCTCTGCTTTCGACGCCTGAAGCTTTCTTT	CASSLEPLLSTPEAFF
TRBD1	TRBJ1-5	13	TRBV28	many	TGTGCCAGTACGGACAGGTTCGATCAGCCCCAGCATTTT	CASTDRFDQPQHF
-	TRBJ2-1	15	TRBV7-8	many	TGTGCCAGCAGCCATCGACTAGAGTCCTACAATGAGCAGTTCTTC	CASSHRLESYNEQFF
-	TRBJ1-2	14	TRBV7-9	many	TGTGCCAGCAGCCCGGACAGCACCACCTATGGCTACACCTTC	CASSPDSTTYGYTF
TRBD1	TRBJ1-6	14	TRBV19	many	TGTGCCACAGCCGGGACAGGGGTTAATTCACCCCTCCACTTT	CATAGTGVNSPLHF
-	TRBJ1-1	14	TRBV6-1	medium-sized	TGTGCCAGCACTGACTCCGGGACGGAATCTGAAGCTTTCTTT	CASTDSGTESEAFF
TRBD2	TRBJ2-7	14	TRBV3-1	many	TGTGCCAGCAGCCAAGCGGGAGGGCCGGGGGAGCAGTACTTC	CASSQAGGPGEQYF
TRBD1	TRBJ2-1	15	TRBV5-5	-	TGTGCCAGCAGCGGCCGGGACAGTTCCTACAATGAGCAGTTCTTC	CASSGRDSSYNEQFF
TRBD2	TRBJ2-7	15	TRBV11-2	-	TGTGCCAGCAGTCTGGGGGCTAGCGGGTTCCACGAGCAGTACTTC	CASSLGASGFHEQYF
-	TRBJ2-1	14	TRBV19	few	TGTGCCAGTAGTATCAGAGCGGCGTACAATGAGCAGTTCTTC	CASSIRAAYNEQFF
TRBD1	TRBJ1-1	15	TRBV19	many	TGTGCCAGTAGTATTCACAGGGGTATGAACACTGAAGCTTTCTTT	CASSIHRGMNTEAFF
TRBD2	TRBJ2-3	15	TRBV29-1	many	TGCAGCTCCGAGACTAGCGGGAGTGGAGGAGATACGCAGTATTTT	CSSETSGSGGDTQYF
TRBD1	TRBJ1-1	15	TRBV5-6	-	TGTGCCAGCAGCCCTGCGGGACAGGGGAACACTGAAGCTTTCTTT	CASSPAGQGNTEAFF
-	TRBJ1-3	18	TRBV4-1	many	TGCGCCAGCAGCCAAGTGGGTAGGGTAGATGTAGAGGGAAACACCATATATTTT	CASSQVGRVDVEGNTIYF
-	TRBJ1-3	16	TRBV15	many	TGTGCCACCAGCTCCAGCAGCGACAGCGAAGGAAACACCATATATTTT	CATSSSSDSEGNTIYF
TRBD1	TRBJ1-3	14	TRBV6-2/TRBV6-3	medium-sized	TGTGCCACCGGGACAGAAAGGATTGGAAACACCATATATTTT	CATGTERIGNTIYF
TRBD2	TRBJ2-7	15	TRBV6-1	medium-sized	TGTGCCAGCAGTGACCTAGCGGGCCTCTCCTACGAGCAGTACTTC	CASSDLAGLSYEQYF
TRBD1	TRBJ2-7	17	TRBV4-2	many	TGTGCCAGCAGCCAAGGGGGAGGACAGGGGAAAACATACGAGCAGTACTTC	CASSQGGGQGKTYEQYF
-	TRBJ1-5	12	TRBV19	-	TGTGCCAGTAATTGGGAGCGTCAGCCCCAGCATTTT	CASNWERQPQHF
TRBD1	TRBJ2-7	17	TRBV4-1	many	TGCGCCAGCAGCCAAGACCGGTACCGGGACAGGGGGCATGAGCAGTACTTC	CASSQDRYRDRGHEQYF
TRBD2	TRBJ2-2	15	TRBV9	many	TGTGCCAGCAGTGCTTCGGGAGGGGGCACCGGGGAGCTGTTTTTT	CASSASGGGTGELFF
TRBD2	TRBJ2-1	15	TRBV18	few	TGTGCCAGCTCCCCACTAGCGGGAAGGGACAATGAGCAGTTCTTC	CASSPLAGRDNEQFF
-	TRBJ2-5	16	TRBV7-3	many	TGTGCCAGCAGCCCCTCCGGTTTCGGGGTAGAAGAGACCCAGTACTTC	CASSPSGFGVEETQYF
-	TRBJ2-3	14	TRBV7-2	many	TGTGCCAGCAGCTTAGAGGTCTTCACAGATACGCAGTATTTT	CASSLEVFTDTQYF
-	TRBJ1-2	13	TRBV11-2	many	TGTGCCAGCAGCTCGACAGGCTTCTATGGCTACACCTTC	CASSSTGFYGYTF
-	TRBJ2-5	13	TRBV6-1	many	TGTGCCAGCACCCCCGACAGGCAAGAGACCCAGTACTTC	CASTPDRQETQYF
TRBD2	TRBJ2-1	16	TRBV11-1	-	TGTGCCAGCAGCGTCGAGGTAGCGGGAGGCCAAGCAGAGCAGTTCTTC	CASSVEVAGGQAEQFF
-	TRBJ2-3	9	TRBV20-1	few	TGCAGTGCTAGAGAAAGCTTGGAGTTT	CSARESLEF
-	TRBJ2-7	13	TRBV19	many	TGTGCCAGTAGAGGAAATCGTAGGGACGAGCAGTACTTC	CASRGNRRDEQYF
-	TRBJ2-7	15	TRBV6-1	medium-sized	TGTGCCAGCAGTTCTTCCCGGGAGCCCTTCTACGAGCAGTACTTC	CASSSSREPFYEQYF
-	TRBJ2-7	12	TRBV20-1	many	TGCAGTGCTAGTACATCATCTTACGAGCAGTACTTC	CSASTSSYEQYF
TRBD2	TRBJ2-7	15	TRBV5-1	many	TGCGCCAGCTCGACCTATAGCGGGAGCAGGAACGAGCAGTACTTC	CASSTYSGSRNEQYF
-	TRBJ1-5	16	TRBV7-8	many	TGTGCCAGCAGCTTACTCCCCCAGGTCCGCAATCAGCCCCAGCATTTT	CASSLLPQVRNQPQHF
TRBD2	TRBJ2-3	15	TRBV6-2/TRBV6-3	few	TGTGCCAGCAGTTTGACTAGCGGGAGCACAGATACGCAGTATTTT	CASSLTSGSTDTQYF
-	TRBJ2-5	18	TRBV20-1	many	TGCAGTGCTCAAACAGCCTTAGGACAATCCCAAATTACAGAGACCCAGTACTTC	CSAQTALGQSQITETQYF
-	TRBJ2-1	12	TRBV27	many	TGTGCCAGCAGCCCTACTTCCAATGAGCAGTTCTTC	CASSPTSNEQFF
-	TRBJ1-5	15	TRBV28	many	TGTGCCAGCAGTTTGGGGGGGTCGAGGGATCAGCCCCAGCATTTT	CASSLGGSRDQPQHF
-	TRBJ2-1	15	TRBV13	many	TGTGCCAGCAGCTTAAAGGGGAGCTCCTACAATGAGCAGTTCTTC	CASSLKGSSYNEQFF
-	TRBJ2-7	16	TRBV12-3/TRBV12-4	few	TGTGCCAGCAGTTCCCTTGGGACATGGAAGTCCTACGAGCAGTACTTC	CASSSLGTWKSYEQYF
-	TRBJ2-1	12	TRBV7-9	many	TGTGCCAGCAGCTTAGGGGCGCAGGAACAGTTCTTC	CASSLGAQEQFF
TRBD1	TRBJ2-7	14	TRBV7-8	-	TGTGCCAGCAGCTTAGATGGGACAGGGGACGAGCAGTACTTC	CASSLDGTGDEQYF
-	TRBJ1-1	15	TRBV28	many	TGTGCCAGCAGTTTATGGGGGTCGGGCGACACTGAAGCTTTCTTT	CASSLWGSGDTEAFF
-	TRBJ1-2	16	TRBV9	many	TGTGCCAGCAGCGTAGCTACTGGGGGGCGCGGGTACGGCTACACCTTC	CASSVATGGRGYGYTF
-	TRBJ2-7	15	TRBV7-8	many	TGTGCCAGCAGCCCGCACAGGGTATCGACCTACGAGCAGTACTTC	CASSPHRVSTYEQYF
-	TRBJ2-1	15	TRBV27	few	TGTGCCAGCGGTTTCTCGGGAGTCTGGTACAATGAGCAGTTCTTC	CASGFSGVWYNEQFF
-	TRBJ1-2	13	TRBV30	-	TGTGCCCAATCCGATGGAGGCCCAGGTGGCTACACCTTC	CAQSDGGPGGYTF
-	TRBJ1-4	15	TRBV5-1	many	TGCGCCAGCAGCTTGGGACAGACTAATAATGAAAAACTGTTTTTT	CASSLGQTNNEKLFF
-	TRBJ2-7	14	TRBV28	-	TGTGCCAGCAGTCCCTGGACAGAACCATACGAGCAGTACTTC	CASSPWTEPYEQYF
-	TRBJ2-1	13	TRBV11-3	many	TGTGCCAGCAGCTCATTTGACGACGATGAGCAGTTCTTC	CASSSFDDDEQFF
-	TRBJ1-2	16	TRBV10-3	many	TGCGCCATCAGTGAGCCGAACAGGCAAAGGGACTATGGCTACACCTTC	CAISEPNRQRDYGYTF
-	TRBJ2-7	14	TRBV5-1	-	TGCGCCAGCATCTTGGTAGCGTCTAGCTACGAGCAGTACTTC	CASILVASSYEQYF
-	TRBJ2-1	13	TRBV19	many	TGTGCCAGTAGTAGGGACGAAAACAATGAGCAGTTCTTC	CASSRDENNEQFF